The 3 T cell receptor beta chains below all came from one sample that was sequenced in a study of cytomegalovirus exposure and HLA in healthy donors. This PCR relied on a set of 60 Vbeta primers and 13 Jbeta primers. Generated by immunoSEQ multiplex PCR, the TCRdb table keeps only in-frame clones and is missing some. This sample has approximately 240,000 clones, with about 89% found just once. Sample: PBMCs. The receptor source for this set is a woman between 18 and 29 years old in good health and CMV-seronegative.

This clone was seen a handful of times. The CDR3: CASSKDYSYYSNQPQHF. CDR3 nucleotide sequence: TGTGCCAGCAGCAAAGATTACAGTTATTATAGCAATCAGCCCCAGCATTTT. The chain is built from TRBV21-1 and TRBJ1-5; TRBD1 reflects the table's D call only, with no check against the DNA. TRBV21-1 is listed as a pseudogene. The CDR3 loop spans 17 amino acids.

J is TRBJ2-5 and V is TRBV7-2, with 9 bases that match TRBD1. This CDR3 spans 14 amino acids. Germline values: CDR1 SGHTA, CDR2 FQGNSA. The junction had 4 bases not matched to a gene; V was cut back by 3 bases and J by 5 bases. The CDR3: CASSFDRGGETQYF. CDR3 in DNA: TGTGCCAGCAGCTTTGACAGGGGGGGCGAGACCCAGTACTTC.

This rearrangement joins TRBV27 to TRBJ1-2, with TRBD1 matching 12 bases. Trimming cost V 6 bases and J 8 bases; bases outside gene matches: 10. CDR3 length: 15 residues. Germline V gene data show CDR1 as MNHEY and CDR2 as SMNVEV (reference sequence). CDR3: CASRTQGQGAGGYTF. For the CDR3, the DNA is TGTGCCAGCAGAACCCAGGGACAGGGGGCGGGGGGCTACACCTTC.